This TCR beta chain appears in the sequencing data of a study of blood T cell repertoires in COVID-19. About the research overall: Acute-phase and convalescent COVID-19 samples originated in the United States, Italy and Spain. Sources were T cells, B-cell-depleted T cells, or PBMCs; the material itself was cDNA or gDNA.

In germline, CDR1 is LNHNV, CDR2 YYDKDF (reference sequence). V shed 6 bases and J shed 1 base, with 12 bases lying between them. This CDR3 has 14 residues. In the authors' methods: Reference gene primers were amplified, and this amplification served to estimate nucleated cell counts. Data came from immunoSEQ multiplex PCR; TCRdb stores just in-frame clones and leaves some out. The V and J calls and clone size are taken from that table; D and trimming were inferred from the DNA. The data show fewer than 200,000 clones, roughly 90% seen once. Comment on this clone: In the same sample, other DNA sequences code for this CDR3.

Sequencing input: peripheral blood. The rearrangement uses TRBV15 and TRBJ1-1, with D perhaps TRBD1 (5 bases). The sequence was collected from a man aged 60 to 75 with acute or convalescent COVID-19. In nucleotides, the CDR3 is TGTGCCACCAGGAAGGGGCAGGGGAACACTGAAGCTTTCTTT. Encoded protein: CATRKGQGNTEAFF.